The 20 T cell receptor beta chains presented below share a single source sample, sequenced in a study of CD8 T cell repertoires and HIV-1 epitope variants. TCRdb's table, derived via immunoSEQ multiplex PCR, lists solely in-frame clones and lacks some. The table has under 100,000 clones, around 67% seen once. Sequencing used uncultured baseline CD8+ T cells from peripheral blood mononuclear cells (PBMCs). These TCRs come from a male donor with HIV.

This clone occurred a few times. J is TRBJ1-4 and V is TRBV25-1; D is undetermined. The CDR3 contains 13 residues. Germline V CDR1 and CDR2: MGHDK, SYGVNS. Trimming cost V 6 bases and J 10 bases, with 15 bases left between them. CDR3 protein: CASSVGVLGKLFF. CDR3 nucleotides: TGTGCCAGCAGCGTTGGGGTATTAGGAAAACTGTTTTTT.

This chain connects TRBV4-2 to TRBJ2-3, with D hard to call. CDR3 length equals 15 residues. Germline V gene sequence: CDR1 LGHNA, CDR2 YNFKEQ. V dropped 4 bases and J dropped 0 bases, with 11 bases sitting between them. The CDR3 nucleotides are TGTGCCAGCAGCCTCACGACCCTGAGCACAGATACGCAGTATTTT. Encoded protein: CASSLTTLSTDTQYF.

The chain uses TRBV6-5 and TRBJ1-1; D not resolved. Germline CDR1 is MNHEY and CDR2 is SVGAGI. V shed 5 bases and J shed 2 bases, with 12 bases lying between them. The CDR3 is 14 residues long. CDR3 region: CASSPRLTNTEAFF. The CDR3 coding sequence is TGTGCCAGCAGTCCCCGGCTAACTAACACTGAAGCTTTCTTT.

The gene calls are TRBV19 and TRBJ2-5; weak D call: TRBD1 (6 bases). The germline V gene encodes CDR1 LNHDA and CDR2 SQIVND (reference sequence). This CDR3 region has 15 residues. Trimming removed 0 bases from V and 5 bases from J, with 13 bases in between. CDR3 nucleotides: TGTGCCAGTAGTATAGATCGGGCAGGGGAGGAGACCCAGTACTTC. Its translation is CASSIDRAGEETQYF.

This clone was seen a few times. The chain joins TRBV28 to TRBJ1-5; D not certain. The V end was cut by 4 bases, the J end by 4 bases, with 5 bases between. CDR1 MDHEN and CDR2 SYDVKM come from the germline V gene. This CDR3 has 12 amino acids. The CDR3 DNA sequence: TGTGCCAGCAGTTCCACAAATCAGCCCCAGCATTTT. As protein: CASSSTNQPQHF.

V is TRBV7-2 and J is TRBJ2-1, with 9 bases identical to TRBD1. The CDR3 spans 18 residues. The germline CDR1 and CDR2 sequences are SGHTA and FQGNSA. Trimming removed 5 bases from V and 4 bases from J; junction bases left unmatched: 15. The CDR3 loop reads CASSRKGGTGISYNEQFF. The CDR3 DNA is TGTGCCAGCAGCCGGAAGGGTGGGACAGGGATTTCATACAATGAGCAGTTCTTC.

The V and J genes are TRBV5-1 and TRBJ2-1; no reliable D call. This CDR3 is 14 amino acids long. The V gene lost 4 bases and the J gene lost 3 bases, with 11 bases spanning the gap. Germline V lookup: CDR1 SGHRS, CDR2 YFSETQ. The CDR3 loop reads CASSPMANYNEQFF. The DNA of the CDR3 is TGCGCCAGCAGCCCCATGGCCAACTACAATGAGCAGTTCTTC.

The CDR3 coding sequence is TGTGCCAGCAGCCCTAGCGGGAGTCCATACAATGAGCAGTTCTTC. Amino acid sequence: CASSPSGSPYNEQFF. The rearrangement uses TRBV5-6 and TRBJ2-1; TRBD2 agrees at 10 bases. CDR3 size: 15 residues. Unmatched junction bases numbered 5, after V lost 4 bases and J lost 4 bases. Germline CDR1 is SGHDT and CDR2 is YYEEEE. Combining the CDR3 with reference TRBV5-6 and TRBJ2-1 gives the whole variable domain DAGVTQSPTHLIKTRGQQVTLRCSPKSGHDTVSWYQQALGQGPQFIFQYYEEEERQRGNFPDRFSGHQFPNYSSELNVNALLLGDSALYLCASSPSGSPYNEQFFGPGTRLTVL.

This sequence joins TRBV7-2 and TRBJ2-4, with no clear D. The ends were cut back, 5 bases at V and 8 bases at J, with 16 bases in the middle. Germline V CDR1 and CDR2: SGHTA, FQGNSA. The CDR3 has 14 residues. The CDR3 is CASSRTTRVDIQYF. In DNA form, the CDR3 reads TGTGCCAGCAGCCGCACGACAAGGGTGGACATTCAGTACTTC.

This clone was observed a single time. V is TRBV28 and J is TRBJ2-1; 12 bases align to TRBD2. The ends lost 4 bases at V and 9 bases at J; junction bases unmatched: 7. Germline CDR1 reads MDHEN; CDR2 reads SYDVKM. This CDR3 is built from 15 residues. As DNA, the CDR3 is TGTGCCAGCAGTTCACTAGCGGGGGGAAGTAGTGAGCAGTTCTTC. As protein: CASSSLAGGSSEQFF.

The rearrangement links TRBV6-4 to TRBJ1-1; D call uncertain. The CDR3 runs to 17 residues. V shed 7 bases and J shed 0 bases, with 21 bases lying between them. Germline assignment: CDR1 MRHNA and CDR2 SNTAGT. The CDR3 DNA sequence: TGTGCCAGCACCCAATACCCCCAAGGAGATTTGAACACTGAAGCTTTCTTT. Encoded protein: CASTQYPQGDLNTEAFF.

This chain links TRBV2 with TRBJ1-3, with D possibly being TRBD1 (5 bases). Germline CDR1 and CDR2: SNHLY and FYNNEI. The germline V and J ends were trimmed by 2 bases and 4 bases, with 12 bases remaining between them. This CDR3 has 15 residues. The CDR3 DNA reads TGTGCCAGCAGTGAAACTGGGGGTGCAGGAAACACCATATATTTT. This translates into CASSETGGAGNTIYF.

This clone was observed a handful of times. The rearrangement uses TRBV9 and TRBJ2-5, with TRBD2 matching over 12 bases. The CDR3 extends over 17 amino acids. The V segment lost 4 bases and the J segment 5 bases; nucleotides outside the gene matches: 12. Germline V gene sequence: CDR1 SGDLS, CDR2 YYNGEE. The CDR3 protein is CASSSLTLAGGRETQYF. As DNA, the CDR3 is TGTGCCAGCAGCTCACTGACGCTAGCGGGGGGGCGGGAGACCCAGTACTTC. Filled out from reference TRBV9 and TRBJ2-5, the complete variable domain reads DSGVTQTPKHLITATGQRVTLRCSPRSGDLSVYWYQQSLDQGLQFLIQYYNGEERAKGNILERFSAQQFPDLHSELNLSSLELGDSALYFCASSSLTLAGGRETQYFGPGTRLLVL.

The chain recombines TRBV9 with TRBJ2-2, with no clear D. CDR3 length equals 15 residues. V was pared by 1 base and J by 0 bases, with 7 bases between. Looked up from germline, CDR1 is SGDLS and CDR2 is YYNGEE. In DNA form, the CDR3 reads TGTGCCAGCAGCGTACAGGCCTCGAACACCGGGGAGCTGTTTTTT. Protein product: CASSVQASNTGELFF.

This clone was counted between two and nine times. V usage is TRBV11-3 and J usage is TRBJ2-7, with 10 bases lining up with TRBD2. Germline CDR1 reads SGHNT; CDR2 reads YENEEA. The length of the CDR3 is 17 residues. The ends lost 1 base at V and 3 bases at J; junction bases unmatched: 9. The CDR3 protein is CASSLGLAGRTDYEQYF. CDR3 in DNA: TGTGCCAGCAGCTTAGGACTAGCGGGCCGCACTGACTACGAGCAGTACTTC. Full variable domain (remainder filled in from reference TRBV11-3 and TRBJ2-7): EAGVVQSPRYKIIEKKQPVAFWCNPISGHNTLYWYLQNLGQGPELLIRYENEEAVDDSQLPKDRFSAERLKGVDSTLKIQPAELGDSAVYLCASSLGLAGRTDYEQYFGPGTRLTVT.

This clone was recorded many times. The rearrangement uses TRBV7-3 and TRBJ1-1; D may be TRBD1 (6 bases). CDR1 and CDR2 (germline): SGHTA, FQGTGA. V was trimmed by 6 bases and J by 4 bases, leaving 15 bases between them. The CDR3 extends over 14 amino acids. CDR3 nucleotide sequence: TGTGCCAGCAGTCCGGCAGGGGTAGGCACTGAAGCTTTCTTT. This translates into CASSPAGVGTEAFF.

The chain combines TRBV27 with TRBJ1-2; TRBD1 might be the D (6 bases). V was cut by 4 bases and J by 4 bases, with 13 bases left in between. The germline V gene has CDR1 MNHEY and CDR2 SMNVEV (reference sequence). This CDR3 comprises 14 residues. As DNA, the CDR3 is TGTGCCAGCAGTTATCGACAGGCAGGCTATGGCTACACCTTC. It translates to CASSYRQAGYGYTF.

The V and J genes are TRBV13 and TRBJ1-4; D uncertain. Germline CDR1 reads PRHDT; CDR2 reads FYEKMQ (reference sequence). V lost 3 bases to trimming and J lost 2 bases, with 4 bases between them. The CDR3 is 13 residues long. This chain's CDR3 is CASSFGTNEKLFF. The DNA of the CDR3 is TGTGCCAGCAGCTTTGGGACTAATGAAAAACTGTTTTTT.

In DNA, the CDR3 is TGTGCCAGTAGTATCGAGGACAACAATAGCAATCAGCCCCAGCATTTT. Translating gives CASSIEDNNSNQPQHF. The chain carries TRBV19 and TRBJ1-5, with D possibly matching TRBD1 (5 bases). The CDR3 covers 16 residues. Germline CDR1 LNHDA, CDR2 SQIVND (reference sequence). V lost 3 bases to trimming and J lost 0 bases, with 12 bases between them.

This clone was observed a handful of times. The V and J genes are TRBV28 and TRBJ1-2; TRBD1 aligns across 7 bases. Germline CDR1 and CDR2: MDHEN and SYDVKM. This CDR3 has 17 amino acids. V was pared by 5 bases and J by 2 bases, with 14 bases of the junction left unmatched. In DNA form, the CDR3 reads TGTGCCAGCAGTCCGCCAGGCGAAAGGGGGCCGAACTATGGCTACACCTTC. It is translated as CASSPPGERGPNYGYTF.